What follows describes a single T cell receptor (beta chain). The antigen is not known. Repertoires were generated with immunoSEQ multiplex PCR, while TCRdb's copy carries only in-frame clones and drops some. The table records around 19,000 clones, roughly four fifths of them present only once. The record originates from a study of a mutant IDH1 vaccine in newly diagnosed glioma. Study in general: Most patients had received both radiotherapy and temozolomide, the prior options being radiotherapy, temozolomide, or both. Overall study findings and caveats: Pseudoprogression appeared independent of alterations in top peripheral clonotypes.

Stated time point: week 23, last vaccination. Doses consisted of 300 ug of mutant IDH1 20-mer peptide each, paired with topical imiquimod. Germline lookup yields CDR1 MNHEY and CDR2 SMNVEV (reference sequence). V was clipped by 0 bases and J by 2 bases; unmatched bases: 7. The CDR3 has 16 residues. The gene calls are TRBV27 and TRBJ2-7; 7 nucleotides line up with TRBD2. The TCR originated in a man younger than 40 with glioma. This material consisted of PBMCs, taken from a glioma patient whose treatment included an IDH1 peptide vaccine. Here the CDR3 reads CASSLSVPSGTYEQYF. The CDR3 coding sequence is TGTGCCAGCAGTTTATCGGTCCCTAGCGGTACCTACGAGCAGTACTTC.